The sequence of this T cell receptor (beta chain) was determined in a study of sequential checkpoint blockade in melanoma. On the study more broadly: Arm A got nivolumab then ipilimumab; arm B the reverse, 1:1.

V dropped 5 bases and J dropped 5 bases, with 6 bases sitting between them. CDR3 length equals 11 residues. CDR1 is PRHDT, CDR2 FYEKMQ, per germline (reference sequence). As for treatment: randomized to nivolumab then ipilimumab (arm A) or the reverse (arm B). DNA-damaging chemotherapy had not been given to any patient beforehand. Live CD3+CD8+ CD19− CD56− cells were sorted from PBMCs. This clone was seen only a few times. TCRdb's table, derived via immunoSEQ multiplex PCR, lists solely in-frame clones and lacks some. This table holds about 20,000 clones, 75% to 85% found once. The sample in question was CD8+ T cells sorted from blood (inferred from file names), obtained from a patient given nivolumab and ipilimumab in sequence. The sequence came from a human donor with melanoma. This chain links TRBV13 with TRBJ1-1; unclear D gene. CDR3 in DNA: TGTGCCAGCAGCCTCCAGACTGAAGCTTTCTTT. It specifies CASSLQTEAFF.